This T cell receptor (beta chain) was captured by sequencing in a study of a mutant IDH1 vaccine in newly diagnosed glioma. In the study overall: Vaccine administration was initiated 4-6 weeks following radiotherapy alone, or with temozolomide cycles.

The repertoire was sequenced with immunoSEQ multiplex PCR; TCRdb's copy has only in-frame clones and lacks some. The sample has about 47,000 clones; 85% to 90% are singletons. Notes on this clone: The target antigen is unknown.

Sample time point: week 35, safety follow-up. Mutant IDH1 20-mer peptide, at 300 ug, made up each vaccine dose, with topical imiquimod. Eight vaccine doses were administered to patients at weeks 1, 3, 5, 7, 11, 15, 19 and 23. Sequenced material: PBMCs, taken from a glioma patient whose treatment included an IDH1 peptide vaccine. This receptor was obtained from a woman in her 40s with glioma.

CDR3 protein: CAISDETGVDTEAFF. CDR3 bases: TGTGCCATCAGTGATGAGACAGGGGTTGACACTGAAGCTTTCTTT. V gene TRBV10-3 combines with J gene TRBJ1-1; 8 positions match TRBD1. The CDR3 consists of 15 residues. The germline V gene encodes CDR1 ENHRY and CDR2 SYGVKD. Trimming took 3 bases from V and 3 from J; bases not matched to a gene: 6.